The 19 T cell receptor beta chains below come from one sample, sequenced in a study of early T cells in non-severe SARS-CoV-2 infection (dated by TCRdb to 2020 to 2023). Libraries were prepared through 5' RACE. Instrument on record: NextSeq 500. TCRdb reprocessing: public reads trimmed at Q25 with fastp, clones called with MiXCR, in-frame beta chains kept. For every CDR3 protein sequence, its rows merge into one entry that carries the most common genes and DNA. The sample contains 43,000 or so distinct CDR3 sequences, approximately 4% of them found a single time. The ten largest clones take up less than 4% of the sample. The specimen was whole blood. Receptors were obtained from an adult who was a healthcare worker with PCR-confirmed SARS-CoV-2 infection or an uninfected control (not recorded which).

In this sample, this clonotype turned up many times. The CDR3 nucleotides are TGTGCCAGCAGCTTCACAGGGGGCTCTCCCGAGCAGTACTTC. It codes for CASSFTGGSPEQYF. V gene TRBV7-2 combines with J gene TRBJ2-7; 9 bases are a match to TRBD1. The CDR3 consists of 14 residues. The ends lost 3 bases at V and 6 bases at J; junction bases unmatched: 6. CDR1 is SGHTA and CDR2 is FQGNSA in the germline V gene. The whole variable domain, filled in from reference TRBV7-2 and TRBJ2-7, reads GAGVSQSPSNKVTEKGKDVELRCDPISGHTALYWYRQSLGQGLEFLIYFQGNSAPDKSGLPSDRFSAERTGGSVSTLTIQRTQQEDSAVYLCASSFTGGSPEQYFGPGTRLTVT.

Points on this clonotype: A much larger clonotype is one base distant, so this may be a read error. The rearrangement links TRBV18 to TRBJ1-1; D unclear. CDR3 length: 15 residues. Trimming removed 0 bases from V and 5 bases from J, with 13 bases in between. Germline CDR1 KGHSH, CDR2 LQKENI. CDR3 DNA: TGTGCCAGCTCACCACCGACCAAGACGAGGACTGAAGCTTTCTTT. This sequence encodes CASSPPTKTRTEAFF.

This clonotype was seen many times. V and J are TRBV5-4 and TRBJ2-5; D may be TRBD2 (6 bases). The CDR3 has 14 residues. V was cut by 4 bases and J by 1 base, with 11 bases left in between. From germline, CDR1 is SGHNT and CDR2 YYREEE (reference sequence). The CDR3 protein is CASSGSGGQETQYF. Written as DNA, the CDR3 is TGTGCCAGCAGCGGGTCCGGGGGCCAAGAGACCCAGTACTTC.

At least ten counts were recorded for this clonotype. This chain uses TRBV20-1 with TRBJ2-7; no clear D. The CDR3 covers 11 residues. V dropped 7 bases and J dropped 7 bases, with 14 bases sitting between them. In germline, CDR1 is DFQATT, CDR2 SNEGSKA (reference sequence). The CDR3 region is CSVTKREEQYF. CDR3 bases: TGCAGTGTTACTAAACGAGAAGAGCAGTACTTC.

This clonotype was counted many times. V gene TRBV27 combines with J gene TRBJ1-5, with D perhaps matching TRBD1 (6 bases). The CDR3 is 15 residues long. CDR1 is MNHEY and CDR2 is SMNVEV in the germline V gene (reference sequence). V was shortened by 5 bases and J by 3 bases, with 14 bases between the two germline ends. The CDR3 region is CASSPVGGLNQPQHF. CDR3 nucleotides: TGTGCCAGCAGTCCAGTGGGGGGCCTCAATCAGCCCCAGCATTTT.

This clonotype has more than one count but fewer than ten. Given a much more abundant clone one base away, this may be a read error. The chain recombines TRBV12-3 or TRBV12-4 with TRBJ2-5; 8 positions match TRBD2. The CDR3 loop spans 16 amino acids. The CDR3 coding sequence is TGTACCAGCAGTTTTCTAGGGCGGGGGGCCCAAGAGACCCAGTACTTC. This encodes CTSSFLGRGAQETQYF.

This clonotype was counted at least ten times. The rearrangement links TRBV7-6 to TRBJ1-1; no clear D gene. Trimming took off 5 bases at V and 2 bases at J, with 15 bases between the two ends. The CDR3 has 15 amino acids. Germline lookup yields CDR1 SGHVS and CDR2 FNYEAQ. CDR3 in amino acids: CASSVRTEINTEAFF. CDR3 sequence (DNA): TGTGCCAGCAGCGTTAGGACGGAGATTAACACTGAAGCTTTCTTT.

This clonotype was picked up many times. The J gene is TRBJ2-6, the V gene TRBV29-1; a weak D match, TRBD1 (5 bases). CDR3 length: 13 amino acids. The germline V and J ends were trimmed by 6 bases and 0 bases, with 6 bases remaining between them. From germline, CDR1 is SQVTM and CDR2 ANQGSEA. The CDR3 reads CSVDISGANVLTF. The CDR3 DNA follows: TGCAGCGTGGACATCTCTGGGGCCAACGTCCTGACTTTC.

This clonotype appeared many times. The chain links TRBV7-9 to TRBJ2-1; 13 positions match TRBD2. CDR1 is SEHNR, CDR2 FQNEAQ, per germline (reference sequence). The trim removed 2 bases at V and 4 bases at J, leaving 5 bases unmatched. The CDR3 loop spans 17 amino acids. The CDR3 reads CASSLPPGLAGYNEQFF. The CDR3 bases are TGTGCCAGCAGCTTACCACCGGGACTAGCGGGGTACAATGAGCAGTTCTTC.

This clonotype was detected many times. The chain is built from TRBV19 and TRBJ1-6; 9 positions agree with TRBD1. Germline CDR1 and CDR2: LNHDA and SQIVND (reference sequence). The CDR3 is made up of 17 amino acids. With 6 bases clipped from V and 7 bases from J, the junction kept 13 bases outside the gene matches. The CDR3, as DNA: TGTGCCAGTAGGGCGGGTACAGGGGGCGTTAGAAATTCACCCCTCCACTTT. Translating it yields CASRAGTGGVRNSPLHF.

In this sample, this clonotype turned up many times. V usage is TRBV5-1 and J usage is TRBJ2-5, with D perhaps matching TRBD1 (5 bases). With 0 bases removed from V and 4 bases from J, the gap between germline ends came to 10 bases. Germline V gives CDR1 SGHRS, CDR2 YFSETQ. CDR3 size: 14 residues. CDR3 in amino acids: CASSLGGSGETQYF. The DNA of the CDR3 is TGCGCCAGCAGCTTGGGGGGCAGTGGAGAGACCCAGTACTTC.

Concerning this clonotype: A much larger clone lies one base from this, so it may be a read error. The chain carries TRBV10-2 and TRBJ2-3, with D uncertain. Germline V CDR1 and CDR2: WSHSY, SAAADI. This CDR3 has 13 amino acids. Trimming left V 7 bases short and J 7 bases short, with 15 bases between. The CDR3 loop is CASTPLLVYTQYF. The CDR3, as DNA: TGCGCCAGCACCCCCCTCTTGGTGTATACGCAGTATTTT.

This clonotype has ten or more counts. The rearrangement joins TRBV20-1 to TRBJ2-1; 10 nucleotides line up with TRBD2. This CDR3 contains 15 residues. Germline CDR1 DFQATT, CDR2 SNEGSKA (reference sequence). The V segment lost 2 bases and the J segment 4 bases; nucleotides outside the gene matches: 5. This CDR3 is CSARIAGGQYNEQFF. CDR3 in DNA: TGCAGTGCTAGAATAGCGGGGGGACAATACAATGAGCAGTTCTTC.

This clonotype was detected many times. The gene calls are TRBV6-5 and TRBJ2-1, with D unresolved. Trimming removed 6 bases at V and 6 bases at J, with 12 bases between. The CDR3 runs to 13 residues. The germline CDR1 and CDR2 sequences are MNHEY and SVGAGI. In DNA form, the CDR3 reads TGTGCCAGCAGAGACGCTGTCAGCAATGAGCAGTTCTTC. Its translation: CASRDAVSNEQFF.

The sample holds many counts of this clonotype. The chain joins TRBV6-5 to TRBJ2-7; 7 positions match TRBD1. Trimming took 2 bases from V and 1 from J; bases not matched to a gene: 2. CDR3 size: 14 residues. The germline gives CDR1 MNHEY, CDR2 SVGAGI. CDR3 region: CASSYATGSYEQYF. In DNA form, the CDR3 reads TGTGCCAGCAGTTACGCGACAGGGTCCTACGAGCAGTACTTC.

This clonotype was counted only a few times. The chain uses TRBV30 and TRBJ2-3; 8 bases map to TRBD2. V was pared by 5 bases and J by 2 bases, with 3 bases of the junction left unmatched. CDR1 and CDR2 from the germline V gene are GTSNPN and SVGIG (reference sequence). The CDR3 has 13 amino acids. The CDR3 sequence: CAWQAGDTDTQYF. CDR3 DNA sequence: TGTGCCTGGCAAGCGGGAGACACAGATACGCAGTATTTT.

Many counts were recorded for this clonotype. This sequence joins TRBV6-1 and TRBJ1-6; 9 bases map to TRBD1. V was pared by 4 bases and J by 10 bases, with 8 bases of the junction left unmatched. Germline V gene sequence: CDR1 MNHNS, CDR2 SASEGT. The CDR3 spans 15 residues. The CDR3 here is CASSGRTGEDSPLHF. CDR3 bases: TGTGCCAGCAGTGGACGGACAGGGGAGGACTCACCCCTCCACTTT.

The chain carries TRBV6-1 and TRBJ1-1; no clear D gene. The CDR3 spans 15 residues. Trimming shortened V by 4 bases and J by 5 bases, and 17 bases separated the two germline ends. CDR1 and CDR2 (germline): MNHNS, SASEGT. DNA for the CDR3: TGTGCCAGCAGTGGGAGTAAACGACCCCTTACTGAAGCTTTCTTT. It encodes CASSGSKRPLTEAFF.

This clonotype has only a few counts. This chain uses TRBV27 with TRBJ2-7; 8 bases agree with TRBD2. Trimming cost V 8 bases and J 2 bases; bases outside gene matches: 11. CDR1 and CDR2 from the germline V gene are MNHEY and SMNVEV (reference sequence). This CDR3 has 15 amino acids. CDR3: CASGTRRLAPYEQYF. The CDR3 coding sequence is TGTGCCAGCGGAACCCGGAGACTAGCGCCCTACGAGCAGTACTTC.